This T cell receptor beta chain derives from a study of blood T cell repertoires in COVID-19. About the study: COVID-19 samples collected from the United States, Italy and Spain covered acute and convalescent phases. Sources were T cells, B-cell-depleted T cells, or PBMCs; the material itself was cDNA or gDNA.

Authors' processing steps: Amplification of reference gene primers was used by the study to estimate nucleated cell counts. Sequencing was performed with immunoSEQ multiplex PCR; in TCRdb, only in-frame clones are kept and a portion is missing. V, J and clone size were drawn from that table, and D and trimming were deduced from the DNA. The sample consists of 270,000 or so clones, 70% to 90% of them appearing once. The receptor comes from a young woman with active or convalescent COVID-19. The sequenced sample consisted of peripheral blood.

CDR3 region: CASSFSRTESYEQYF. As DNA, the CDR3 is TGTGCCAGCAGTTTTTCAAGGACAGAATCCTACGAGCAGTACTTC. The chain couples TRBV27 to TRBJ2-7; a weak D match, TRBD1 (6 bases). From germline, CDR1 is MNHEY and CDR2 SMNVEV (reference sequence). V shed 3 bases and J shed 1 base, with 13 bases lying between them. CDR3 length: 15 amino acids.